This T cell receptor beta chain was identified during a study of cytomegalovirus exposure and HLA in healthy donors. The data were produced by immunoSEQ multiplex PCR, yet TCRdb's version contains in-frame clones alone and is incomplete. This table holds roughly 120,000 clones, approximately 85% found once. The study, taken as a whole, reports: Three CMV-associated chains proved CMV antigen-specific in vitro.

Concerning this clone itself: Its matching antigen is unknown.

CDR1 is MNHEY and CDR2 is SMNVEV in the germline V gene (reference sequence). Trimming pared 6 bases from V and 0 bases from J, leaving 17 bases between. The CDR3 length is 16 residues. Sequencing was done on a sample of PBMCs. The sequence was obtained from a man aged 18 to 29 in good health and CMV-seronegative. The chain combines TRBV27 with TRBJ1-2; a possible D gene is TRBD1 (6 bases). In DNA, the CDR3 is TGTGCCAGCAGCCCATTCAGACAGGCGACTAACTATGGCTACACCTTC. Its protein is CASSPFRQATNYGYTF.